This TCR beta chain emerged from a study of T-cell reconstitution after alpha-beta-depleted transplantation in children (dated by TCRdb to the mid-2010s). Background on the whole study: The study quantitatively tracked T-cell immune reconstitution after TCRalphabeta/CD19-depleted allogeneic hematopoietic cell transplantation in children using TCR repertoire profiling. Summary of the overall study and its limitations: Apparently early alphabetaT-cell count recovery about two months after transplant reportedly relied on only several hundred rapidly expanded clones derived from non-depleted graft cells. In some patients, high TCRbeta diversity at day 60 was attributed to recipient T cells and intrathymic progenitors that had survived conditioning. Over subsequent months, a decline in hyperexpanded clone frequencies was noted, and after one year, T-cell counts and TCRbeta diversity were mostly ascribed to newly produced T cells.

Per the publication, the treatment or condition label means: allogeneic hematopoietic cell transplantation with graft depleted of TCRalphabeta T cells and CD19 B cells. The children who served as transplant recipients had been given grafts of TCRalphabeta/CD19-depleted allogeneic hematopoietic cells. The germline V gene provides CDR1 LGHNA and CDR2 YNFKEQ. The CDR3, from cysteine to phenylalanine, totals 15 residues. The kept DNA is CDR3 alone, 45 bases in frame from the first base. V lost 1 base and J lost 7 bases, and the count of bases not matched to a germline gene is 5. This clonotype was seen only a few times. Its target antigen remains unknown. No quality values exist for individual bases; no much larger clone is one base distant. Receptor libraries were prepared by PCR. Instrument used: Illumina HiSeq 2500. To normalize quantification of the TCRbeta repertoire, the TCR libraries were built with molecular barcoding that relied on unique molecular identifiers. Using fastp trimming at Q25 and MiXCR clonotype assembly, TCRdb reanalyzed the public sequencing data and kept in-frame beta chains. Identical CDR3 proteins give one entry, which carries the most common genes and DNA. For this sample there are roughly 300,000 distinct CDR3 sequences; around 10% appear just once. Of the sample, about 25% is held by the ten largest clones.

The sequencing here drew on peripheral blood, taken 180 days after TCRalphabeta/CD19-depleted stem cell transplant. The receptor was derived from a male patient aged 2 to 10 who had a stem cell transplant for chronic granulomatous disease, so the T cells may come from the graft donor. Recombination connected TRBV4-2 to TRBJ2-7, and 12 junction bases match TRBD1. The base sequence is TGTGCCAGCAGCCAAGCCGGGACAGGGGGCGGAGAGCAGTACTTC. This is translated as CASSQAGTGGGEQYF.